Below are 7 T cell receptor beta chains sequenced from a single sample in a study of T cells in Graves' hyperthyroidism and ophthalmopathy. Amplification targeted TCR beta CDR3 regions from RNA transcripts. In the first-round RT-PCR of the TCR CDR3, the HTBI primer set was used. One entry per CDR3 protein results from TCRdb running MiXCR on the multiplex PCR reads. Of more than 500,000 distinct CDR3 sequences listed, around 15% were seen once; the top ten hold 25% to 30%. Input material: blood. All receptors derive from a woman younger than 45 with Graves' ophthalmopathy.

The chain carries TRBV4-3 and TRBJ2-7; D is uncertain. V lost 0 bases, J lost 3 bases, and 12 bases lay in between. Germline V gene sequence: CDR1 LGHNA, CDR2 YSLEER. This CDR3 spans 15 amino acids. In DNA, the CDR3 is TGCGCCAGCAGCCAAGATCCTCAAAGGAACTACGAGCAGTACTTC. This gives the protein CASSQDPQRNYEQYF.

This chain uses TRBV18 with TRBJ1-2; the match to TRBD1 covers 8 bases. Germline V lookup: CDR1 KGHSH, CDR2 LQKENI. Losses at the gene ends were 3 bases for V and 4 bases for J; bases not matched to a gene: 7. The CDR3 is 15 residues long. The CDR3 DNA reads TGTGCCAGCTCACCGGAACCGACAGGGGTCTATGGCTACACCTTC. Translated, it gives CASSPEPTGVYGYTF.

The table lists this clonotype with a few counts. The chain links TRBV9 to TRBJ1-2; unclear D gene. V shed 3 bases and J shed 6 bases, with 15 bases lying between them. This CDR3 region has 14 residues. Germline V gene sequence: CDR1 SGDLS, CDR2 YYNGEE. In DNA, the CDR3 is TGTGCCAGCAGCGCTCCCGGGAGCGAACATGGCTACACCTTC. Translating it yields CASSAPGSEHGYTF.

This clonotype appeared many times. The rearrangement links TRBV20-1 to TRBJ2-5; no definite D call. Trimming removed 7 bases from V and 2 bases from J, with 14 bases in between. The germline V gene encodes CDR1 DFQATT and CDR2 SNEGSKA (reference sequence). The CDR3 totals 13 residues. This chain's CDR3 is CSVVAGLQETQYF. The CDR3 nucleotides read TGCAGTGTCGTGGCCGGTCTACAAGAGACCCAGTACTTC.

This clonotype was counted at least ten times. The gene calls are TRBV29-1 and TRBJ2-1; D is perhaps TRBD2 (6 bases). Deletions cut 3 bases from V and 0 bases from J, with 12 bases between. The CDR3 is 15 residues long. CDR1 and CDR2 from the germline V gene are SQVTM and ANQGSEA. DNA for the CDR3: TGCAGCGTTGAGGGGCTTAGCGGCTCCTACAATGAGCAGTTCTTC. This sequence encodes CSVEGLSGSYNEQFF.

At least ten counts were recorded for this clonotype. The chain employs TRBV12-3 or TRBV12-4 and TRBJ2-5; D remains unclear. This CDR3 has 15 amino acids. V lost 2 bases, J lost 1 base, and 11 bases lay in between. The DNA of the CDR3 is TGTGCCAGCAGTTTAATAGGACGGGCCCAAGAGACCCAGTACTTC. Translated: CASSLIGRAQETQYF.

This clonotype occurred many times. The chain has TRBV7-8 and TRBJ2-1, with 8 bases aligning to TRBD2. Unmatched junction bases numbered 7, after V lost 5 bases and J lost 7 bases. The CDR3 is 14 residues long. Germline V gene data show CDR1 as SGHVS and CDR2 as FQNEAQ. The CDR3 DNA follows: TGTGCCAGCAGCCCCAGGGCGGGGGGAAATGAGCAGTTCTTC. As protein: CASSPRAGGNEQFF.